This TCR beta chain was captured in a study of T cells after yellow fever vaccination. MiXCR was run by TCRdb on the 5' RACE reads, yielding one entry per CDR3 protein. Seen here are some 150,000 distinct CDR3 sequences, roughly 9% observed once, and the top ten hold about a third. Trimming pared 0 bases from V and 5 bases from J, leaving 14 bases between. CDR1 and CDR2 from the germline V gene are MNHEY and SVGAGI. There are 15 residues in the CDR3. There are a few counts of this clonotype. The specimen was CD8+ T cells sorted from PBMCs, collected 45 days after the yellow fever booster vaccination. This chain links TRBV6-5 with TRBJ2-7, with D possibly TRBD1 on 6 matching bases. This clonotype was sampled from a man between 18 and 35 years old who received the YFV17D yellow fever vaccine. The CDR3 region has the DNA TGTGCCAGCAGTTACTCCGGGACATCCCCCCACGAGCAGTACTTC. This encodes CASSYSGTSPHEQYF.